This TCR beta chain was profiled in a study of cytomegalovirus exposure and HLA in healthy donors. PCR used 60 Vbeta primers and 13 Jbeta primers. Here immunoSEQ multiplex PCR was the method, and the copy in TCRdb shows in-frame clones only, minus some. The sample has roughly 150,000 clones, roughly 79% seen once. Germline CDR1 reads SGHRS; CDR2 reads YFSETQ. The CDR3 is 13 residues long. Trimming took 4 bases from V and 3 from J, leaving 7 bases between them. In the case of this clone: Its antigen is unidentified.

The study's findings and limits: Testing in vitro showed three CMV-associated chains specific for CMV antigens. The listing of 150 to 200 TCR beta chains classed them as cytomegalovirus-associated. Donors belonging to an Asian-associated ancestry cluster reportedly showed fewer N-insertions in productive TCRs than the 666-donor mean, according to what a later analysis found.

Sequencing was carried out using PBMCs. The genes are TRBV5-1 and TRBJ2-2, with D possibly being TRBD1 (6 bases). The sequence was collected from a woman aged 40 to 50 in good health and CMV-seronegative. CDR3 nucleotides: TGCGCCAGCAGCGAGGGGGACACCGGGGAGCTGTTTTTT. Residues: CASSEGDTGELFF. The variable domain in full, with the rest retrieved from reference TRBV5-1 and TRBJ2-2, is KAGVTQTPRYLIKTRGQQVTLSCSPISGHRSVSWYQQTPGQGLQFLFEYFSETQRNKGNFPGRFSGRQFSNSRSEMNVSTLELGDSALYLCASSEGDTGELFFGEGSRLTVL.